This T cell receptor beta chain is drawn from a study of regulatory T cells in long-lasting Graves disease. The time point: newly diagnosed GD, antithyroid drugs for less than 3 months. Generation of the TCR library employed RNA extracted from PBMCs. The V and J ends lost 4 bases and 0 bases respectively, with 15 bases between them. Germline V gene lookup returns CDR1 GTSNPN and CDR2 SVGIG (reference sequence). This CDR3 contains 16 residues. To make TCR beta libraries, researchers used iRepertoire HTBI primers and Arm-PCR of CDR3 regions. In TCRdb, the multiplex PCR reads were re-called with MiXCR into one record per CDR3 protein. The sample yields some 460,000 distinct CDR3 sequences, roughly 16% seen once. These data also formed part of another study, on T cells in Graves' hyperthyroidism and ophthalmopathy.

The receptor's source is a middle-aged man with Graves disease. Sample: peripheral blood mononuclear cells (PBMCs), taken at new diagnosis, from a patient treated with antithyroid drugs. The chain is built from TRBV30 and TRBJ2-2; tentative D call: TRBD1 (6 bases). DNA for the CDR3: TGTGCCTGGACCCCTTGGGGGCTCTCGAACACCGGGGAGCTGTTTTTT. Protein: CAWTPWGLSNTGELFF.